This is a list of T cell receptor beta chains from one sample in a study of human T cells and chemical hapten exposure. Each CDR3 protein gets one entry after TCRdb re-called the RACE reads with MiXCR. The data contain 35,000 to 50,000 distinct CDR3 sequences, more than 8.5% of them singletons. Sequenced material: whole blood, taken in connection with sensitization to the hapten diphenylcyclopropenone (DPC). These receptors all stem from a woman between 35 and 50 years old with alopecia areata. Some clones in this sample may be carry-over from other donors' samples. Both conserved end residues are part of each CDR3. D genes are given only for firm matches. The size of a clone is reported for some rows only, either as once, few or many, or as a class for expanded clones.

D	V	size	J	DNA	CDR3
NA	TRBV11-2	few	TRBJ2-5	TGTGCCAGCAGCTCGGACCTCCGCCAAGAGACCCAGTACTTC	CASSSDLRQETQYF
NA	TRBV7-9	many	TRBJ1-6	TGTGCCAGCAGCCCCGGAGGAGTGTCCTATAATTCACCCCTCCACTTT	CASSPGGVSYNSPLHF
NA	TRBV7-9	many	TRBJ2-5	TGTGCCAGCAGCTTACCGACCGCGCAAGAGACCCAGTACTTC	CASSLPTAQETQYF
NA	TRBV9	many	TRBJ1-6	TGTGCCAGCAGCGTCGCGGGAGGTCTTAATTCACCCCTCCACTTT	CASSVAGGLNSPLHF
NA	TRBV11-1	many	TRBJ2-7	TGTGCCAGCAGGAGCCGGGACTTTTACGAGCAGTACTTC	CASRSRDFYEQYF
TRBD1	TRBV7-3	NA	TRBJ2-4	TGTGCCAGCAGCCCGGGACAGGGGGAGGCCAAAAACATTCAGTACTTC	CASSPGQGEAKNIQYF
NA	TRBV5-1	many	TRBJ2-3	TGCGCCAGCAGCTTGGGAGGGAAGGAAGATACGCAGTATTTT	CASSLGGKEDTQYF
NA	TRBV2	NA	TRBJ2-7	TGTGCCAGGAGACCGACAGGTTCCTACGAGCAGTACTTC	CARRPTGSYEQYF
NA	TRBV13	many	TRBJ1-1	TGTGCCAGCAGCTTAGGGCCGGCGAACACTGAAGCTTTCTTT	CASSLGPANTEAFF
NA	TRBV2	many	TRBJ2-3	TGTGCCAGCATCTTTGGCACAGCTAGCACAGATACGCAGTATTTT	CASIFGTASTDTQYF
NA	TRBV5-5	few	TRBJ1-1	TGTGCCAGCAGCTTGGAGGGACGGATGAACACTGAAGCTTTCTTT	CASSLEGRMNTEAFF
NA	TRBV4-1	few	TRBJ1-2	TGCGCCAGCAGTTTTTTCGCCGGGGGAGGGGTGTATGGCTACACCTTC	CASSFFAGGGVYGYTF
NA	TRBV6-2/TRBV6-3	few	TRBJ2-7	TGTGCCAGCAGCAAGCGGACGTACGCTTCCTACGAGCAGTACTTC	CASSKRTYASYEQYF
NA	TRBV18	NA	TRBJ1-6	TGTGCCAGCACCGACAGGAGCCCCTACTCCTATAATTCACCCCTCCACTTT	CASTDRSPYSYNSPLHF
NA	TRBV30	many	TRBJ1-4	TGTGCCTGGAGTCAAAAACGTGAAAAACTGTTTTTT	CAWSQKREKLFF
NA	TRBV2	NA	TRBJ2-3	TGTGCCAGCAGTGAACAGACAGACACAGATACGCAGTATTTT	CASSEQTDTDTQYF
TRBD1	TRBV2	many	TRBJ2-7	TGTGCCAGCAGTTCCTCCGGGACAGGGGGCGTTGAGCAGTACTTC	CASSSSGTGGVEQYF
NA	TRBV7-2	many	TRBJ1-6	TGTGCCAGCAGCTCATCTTATAGGGGAAGAAATTCACCCCTCCACTTT	CASSSSYRGRNSPLHF
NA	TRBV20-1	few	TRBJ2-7	TGCAGTGGCACACCGGGACACCACTACGAGCAGTACTTC	CSGTPGHHYEQYF
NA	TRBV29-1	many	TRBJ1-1	TGCAGCGTTGGTGTCGAGGGAGGTAGGGCTTTCTTT	CSVGVEGGRAFF
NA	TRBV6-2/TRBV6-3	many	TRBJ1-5	TGTGCCAGCAGCCCGAGGGGGGGTGGTCAGCCCCAGCATTTT	CASSPRGGGQPQHF
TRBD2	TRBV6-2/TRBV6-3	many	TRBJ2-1	TGTGCCAGCAGGACTAGCGGCTACAATGAGCAGTTCTTC	CASRTSGYNEQFF
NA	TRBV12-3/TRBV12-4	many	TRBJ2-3	TGTGCCAGCAGTCGGTCAGGGTTCGATACGCAGTATTTT	CASSRSGFDTQYF
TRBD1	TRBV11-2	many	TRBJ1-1	TGTGCCAGCAGTTTGACAGGGGGAGGGTCTGAAGCTTTCTTT	CASSLTGGGSEAFF
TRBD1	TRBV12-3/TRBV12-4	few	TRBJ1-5	TGTGCCAGCAGCCCTACAGGGGGGCATCAGCCCCAGCATTTT	CASSPTGGHQPQHF
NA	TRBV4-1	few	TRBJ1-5	TGCGCCAGCAGCCAGACTGAATCCCGGGGTCAGCCCCAGCATTTT	CASSQTESRGQPQHF
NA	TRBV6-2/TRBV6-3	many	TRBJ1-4	TGTGCCAGCAGTTACGGAGGATCCGATGAAAAACTGTTTTTT	CASSYGGSDEKLFF
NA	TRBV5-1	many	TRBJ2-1	TGCGCCAGCAGCTTCGCCCAAGGGATCGGACCTTACAATGAGCAGTTCTTC	CASSFAQGIGPYNEQFF
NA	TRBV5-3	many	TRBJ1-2	TGTGCCAGAAGCCTGCGTCCGGGGGAACGTGATAACTATGGCTACACCTTC	CARSLRPGERDNYGYTF
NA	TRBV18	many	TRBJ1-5	TGTGCCAGCTCACCACAGAGTAGCAATCAGCCCCAGCATTTT	CASSPQSSNQPQHF
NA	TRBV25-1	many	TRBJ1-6	TGTGCCAGCAGTGAATTTGTCGGTTCACCCCTCCACTTT	CASSEFVGSPLHF
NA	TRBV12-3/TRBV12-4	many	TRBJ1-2	TGTGCCAGCAGTTCCCTGTATGGCTACACCTTC	CASSSLYGYTF
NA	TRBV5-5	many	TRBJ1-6	TGTGCCAGCAGGGCTTATGACATTCGGAATTCACCCCTCCACTTT	CASRAYDIRNSPLHF
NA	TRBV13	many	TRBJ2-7	TGTGCCAGCAGGGAAAATATGGACTCCTACGAGCAGTACTTC	CASRENMDSYEQYF
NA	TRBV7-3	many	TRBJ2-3	TGTGCCAGCAGCCTAAACCGAGATACGCAGTATTTT	CASSLNRDTQYF
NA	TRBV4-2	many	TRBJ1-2	TGTGCCAGCAGCCAAGATGAGCGGGGATCCTATGGCTACACCTTC	CASSQDERGSYGYTF
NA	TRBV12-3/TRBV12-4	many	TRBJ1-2	TGTGCCAGCAGTGTGCAGTCCTGGGGCTACACCTTC	CASSVQSWGYTF
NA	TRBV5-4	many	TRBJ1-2	TGTGCCAGCAGGGATTCTGTCGGGAATGGCTACACCTTC	CASRDSVGNGYTF
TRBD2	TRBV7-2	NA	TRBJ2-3	TGTGCCAGCAGCTCCCTCCGGGGGGGCGGGACAGATACGCAGTATTTT	CASSSLRGGGTDTQYF
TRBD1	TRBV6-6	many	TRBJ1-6	TGTGCCAGCAGTTCCCAAGGAAGACAGGGCCCGTATAATTCACCCCTCCACTTT	CASSSQGRQGPYNSPLHF
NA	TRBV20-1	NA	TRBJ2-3	TGCAGTGCTCTGGACAGAAGGGTCTCCCCAGATACGCAGTATTTT	CSALDRRVSPDTQYF
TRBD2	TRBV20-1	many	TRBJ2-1	TGCAGTAACCAGCGGGGGGGTTACTACAATGAGCAGTTCTTC	CSNQRGGYYNEQFF
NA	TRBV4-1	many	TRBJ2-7	TGCGCCAGCAGCCAACCCGGGGCAGACTACGAGCAGTACTTC	CASSQPGADYEQYF
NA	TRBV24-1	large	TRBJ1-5	TGTGCCACCGGCCCCGGCAGGGAGGTAGGCAATCAGCCCCAGCATTTT	CATGPGREVGNQPQHF
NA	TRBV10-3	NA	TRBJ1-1	TGTGCCATCAGTAGCGTCCAGACCCCCGCTTTCTTT	CAISSVQTPAFF
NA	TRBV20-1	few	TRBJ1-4	TGCAGTGCTAGAGATCTGGCCGGGTGGGTTAATGAAAAACTGTTTTTT	CSARDLAGWVNEKLFF
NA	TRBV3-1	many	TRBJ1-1	TGTGCCAGCAGCCGCGGGACAACCAACACTGAAGCTTTCTTT	CASSRGTTNTEAFF